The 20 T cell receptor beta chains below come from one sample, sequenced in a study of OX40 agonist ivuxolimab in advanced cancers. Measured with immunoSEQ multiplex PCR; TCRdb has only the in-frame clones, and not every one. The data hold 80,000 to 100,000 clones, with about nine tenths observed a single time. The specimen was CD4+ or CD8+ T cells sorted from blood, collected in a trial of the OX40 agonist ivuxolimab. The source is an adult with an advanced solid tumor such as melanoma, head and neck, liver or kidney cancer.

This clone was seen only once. CDR3 loop: CASSGPAFDGYTF. The CDR3 DNA sequence: TGTGCCAGCAGTGGACCGGCCTTCGATGGCTACACCTTC. This chain links TRBV28 with TRBJ1-2, with no clear D. Germline values: CDR1 MDHEN, CDR2 SYDVKM. The CDR3 sequence is 13 residues long. With 5 bases removed from V and 6 bases from J, the gap between germline ends came to 13 bases.

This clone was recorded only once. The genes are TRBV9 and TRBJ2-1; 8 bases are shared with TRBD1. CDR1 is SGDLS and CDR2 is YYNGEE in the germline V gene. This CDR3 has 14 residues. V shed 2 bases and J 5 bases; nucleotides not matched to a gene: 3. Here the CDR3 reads CASSVTTGDNEQFF. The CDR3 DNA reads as TGTGCCAGCAGCGTGACGACAGGGGACAATGAGCAGTTCTTC.

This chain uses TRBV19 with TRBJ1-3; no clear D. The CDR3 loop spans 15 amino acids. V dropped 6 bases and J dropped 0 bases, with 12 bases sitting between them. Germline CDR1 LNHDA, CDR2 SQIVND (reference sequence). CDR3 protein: CASSIGAYSGNTIYF. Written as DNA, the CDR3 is TGTGCCAGTAGCATCGGTGCGTACTCTGGAAACACCATATATTTT.

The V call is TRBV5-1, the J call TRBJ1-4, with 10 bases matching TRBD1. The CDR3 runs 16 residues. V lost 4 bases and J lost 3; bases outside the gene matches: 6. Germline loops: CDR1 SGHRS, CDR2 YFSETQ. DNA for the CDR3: TGCGCCAGCAGCCGGACAGGGGGGCGAGCTAATGAAAAACTGTTTTTT. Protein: CASSRTGGRANEKLFF.

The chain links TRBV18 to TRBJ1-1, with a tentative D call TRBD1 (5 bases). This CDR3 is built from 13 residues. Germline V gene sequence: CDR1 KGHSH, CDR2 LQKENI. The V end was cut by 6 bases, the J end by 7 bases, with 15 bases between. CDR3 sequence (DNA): TGTGCCAGCTCCGGGACTTCTGGGGTTGAAGCTTTCTTT. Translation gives CASSGTSGVEAFF.

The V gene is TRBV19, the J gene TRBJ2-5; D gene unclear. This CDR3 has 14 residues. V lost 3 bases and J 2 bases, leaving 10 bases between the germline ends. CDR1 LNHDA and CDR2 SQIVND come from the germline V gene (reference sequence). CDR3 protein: CASSIGLGQETQYF. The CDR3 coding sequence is TGTGCCAGTAGTATTGGGCTCGGACAAGAGACCCAGTACTTC. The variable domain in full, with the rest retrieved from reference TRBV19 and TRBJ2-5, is DGGITQSPKYLFRKEGQNVTLSCEQNLNHDAMYWYRQDPGQGLRLIYYSQIVNDFQKGDIAEGYSVSREKKESFPLTVTSAQKNPTAFYLCASSIGLGQETQYFGPGTRLLVL.

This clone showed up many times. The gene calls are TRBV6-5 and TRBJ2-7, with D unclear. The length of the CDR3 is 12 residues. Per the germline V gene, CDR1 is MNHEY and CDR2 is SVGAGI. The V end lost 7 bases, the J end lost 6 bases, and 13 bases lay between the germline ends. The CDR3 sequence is CASTPEEREQYF. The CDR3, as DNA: TGTGCCAGCACCCCCGAGGAGCGCGAGCAGTACTTC.

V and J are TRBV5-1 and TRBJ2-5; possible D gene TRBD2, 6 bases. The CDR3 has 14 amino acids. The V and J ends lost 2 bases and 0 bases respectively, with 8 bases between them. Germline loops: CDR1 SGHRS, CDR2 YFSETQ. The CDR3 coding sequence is TGCGCCAGCAGCTTAAGCGGGTACCAAGAGACCCAGTACTTC. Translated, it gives CASSLSGYQETQYF. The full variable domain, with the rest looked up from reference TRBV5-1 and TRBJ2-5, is KAGVTQTPRYLIKTRGQQVTLSCSPISGHRSVSWYQQTPGQGLQFLFEYFSETQRNKGNFPGRFSGRQFSNSRSEMNVSTLELGDSALYLCASSLSGYQETQYFGPGTRLLVL.

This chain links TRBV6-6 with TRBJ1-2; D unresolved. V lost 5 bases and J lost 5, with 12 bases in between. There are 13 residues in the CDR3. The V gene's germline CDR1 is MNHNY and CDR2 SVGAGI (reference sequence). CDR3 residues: CASSLRAGYGYTF. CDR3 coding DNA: TGTGCCAGCAGTCTTAGAGCGGGGTATGGCTACACCTTC.

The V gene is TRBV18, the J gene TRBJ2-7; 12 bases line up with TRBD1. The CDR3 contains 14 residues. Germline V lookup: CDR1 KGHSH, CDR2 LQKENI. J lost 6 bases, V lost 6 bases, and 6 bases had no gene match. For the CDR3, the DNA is TGTGCCAGCTCCACGGGACAGGGGGCAAGCGAGCAGTACTTC. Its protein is CASSTGQGASEQYF.

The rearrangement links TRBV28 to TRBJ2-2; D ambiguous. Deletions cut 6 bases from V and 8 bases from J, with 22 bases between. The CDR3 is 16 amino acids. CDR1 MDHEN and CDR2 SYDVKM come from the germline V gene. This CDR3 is CASSSGQILPGGELFF. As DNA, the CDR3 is TGTGCCAGCAGCTCGGGCCAGATTCTGCCCGGGGGGGAGCTGTTTTTT.

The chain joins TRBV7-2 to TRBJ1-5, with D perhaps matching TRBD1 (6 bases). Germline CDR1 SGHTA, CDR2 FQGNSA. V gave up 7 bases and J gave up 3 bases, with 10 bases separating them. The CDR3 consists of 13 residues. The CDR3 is CASKGGPNQPQHF. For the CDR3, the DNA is TGTGCCAGCAAGGGGGGACCCAATCAGCCCCAGCATTTT.

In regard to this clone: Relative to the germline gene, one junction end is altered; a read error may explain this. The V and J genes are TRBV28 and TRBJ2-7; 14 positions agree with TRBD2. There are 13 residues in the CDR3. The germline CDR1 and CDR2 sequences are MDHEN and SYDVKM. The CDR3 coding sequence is TGTGCCAGCAGCTCTCCGGGACTAGCGGGAGAGTGGTTC. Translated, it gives CASSSPGLAGEWF.

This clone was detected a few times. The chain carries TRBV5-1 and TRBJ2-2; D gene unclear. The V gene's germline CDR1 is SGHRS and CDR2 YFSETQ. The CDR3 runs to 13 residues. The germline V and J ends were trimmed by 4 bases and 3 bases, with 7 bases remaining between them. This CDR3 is CASSDMDTGELFF. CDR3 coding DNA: TGCGCCAGCAGCGACATGGACACCGGGGAGCTGTTTTTT.

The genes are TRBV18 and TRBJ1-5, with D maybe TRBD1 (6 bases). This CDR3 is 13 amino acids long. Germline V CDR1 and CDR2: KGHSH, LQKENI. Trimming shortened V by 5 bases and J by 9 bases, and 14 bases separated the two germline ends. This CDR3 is CASSRGAEGPQHF. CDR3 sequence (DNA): TGTGCCAGCTCAAGGGGGGCTGAGGGGCCCCAGCATTTT.

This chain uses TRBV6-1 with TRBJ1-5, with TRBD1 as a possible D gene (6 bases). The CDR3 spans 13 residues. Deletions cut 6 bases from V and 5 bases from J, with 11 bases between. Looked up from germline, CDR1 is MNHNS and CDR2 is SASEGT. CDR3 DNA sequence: TGTGCCAGCAGGGGGGACATCCATCAGCCCCAGCATTTT. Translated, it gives CASRGDIHQPQHF.

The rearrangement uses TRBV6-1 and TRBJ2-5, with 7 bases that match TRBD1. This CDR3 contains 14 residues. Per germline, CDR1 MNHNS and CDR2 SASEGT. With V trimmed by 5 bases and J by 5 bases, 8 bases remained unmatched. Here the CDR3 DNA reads TGTGCCAGCAGTCGGGGACAGTTAGCGGAGACCCAGTACTTC. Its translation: CASSRGQLAETQYF.

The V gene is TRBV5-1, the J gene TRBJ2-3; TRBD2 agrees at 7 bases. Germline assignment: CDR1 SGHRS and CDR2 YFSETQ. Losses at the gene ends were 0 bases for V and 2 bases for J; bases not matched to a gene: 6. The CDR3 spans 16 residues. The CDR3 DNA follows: TGCGCCAGCAGCTTGGAGCCCAGCGGGGCCACAGATACGCAGTATTTT. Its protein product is CASSLEPSGATDTQYF.

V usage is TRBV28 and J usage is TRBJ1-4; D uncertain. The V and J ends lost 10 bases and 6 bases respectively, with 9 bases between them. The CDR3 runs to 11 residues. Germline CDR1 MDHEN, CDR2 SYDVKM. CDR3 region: CATEVYEKLFF. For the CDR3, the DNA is TGTGCCACCGAAGTCTATGAAAAACTGTTTTTT.

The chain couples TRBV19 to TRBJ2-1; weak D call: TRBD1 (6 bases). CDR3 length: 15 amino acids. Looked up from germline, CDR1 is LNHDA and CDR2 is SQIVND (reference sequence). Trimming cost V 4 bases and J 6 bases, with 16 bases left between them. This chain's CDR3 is CASSTGTGTRNEQFF. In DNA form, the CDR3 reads TGTGCCAGTAGTACCGGGACCGGGACACGCAATGAGCAGTTCTTC.